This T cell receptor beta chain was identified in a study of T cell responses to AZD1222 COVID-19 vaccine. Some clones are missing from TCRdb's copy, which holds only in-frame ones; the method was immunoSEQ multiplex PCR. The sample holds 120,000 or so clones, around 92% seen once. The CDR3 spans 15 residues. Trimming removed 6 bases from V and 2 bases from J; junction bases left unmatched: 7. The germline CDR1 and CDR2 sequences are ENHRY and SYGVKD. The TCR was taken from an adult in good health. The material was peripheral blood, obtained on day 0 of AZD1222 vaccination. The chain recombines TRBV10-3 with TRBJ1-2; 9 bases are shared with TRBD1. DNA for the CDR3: TGTGCCATCAGGCCCGGGACAGGGAAGAACTATGGCTACACCTTC. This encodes CAIRPGTGKNYGYTF.